This TCR beta chain is from a study of blood T cell repertoires in COVID-19. Study details: The samples span acute and convalescent COVID-19 from the United States, Italy and Spain.

This CDR3 spans 15 amino acids. The ends were cut back, 6 bases at V and 2 bases at J, with 15 bases in the middle. In germline, CDR1 is SGHVS, CDR2 FNYEAQ. Here immunoSEQ multiplex PCR was the method, and the copy in TCRdb shows in-frame clones only, minus some. The sample gives approximately 270,000 clones, approximately 91% of which show up once; approximately 1.2% is in the top ten. Sequencing input: PBMCs or T cells enriched from blood (not recorded which). The receptor comes from a human donor in a cohort exposed to, infected with or recovered from COVID-19 (not recorded which). The donor label of this sample is uncertain. The V call is TRBV7-6, the J call TRBJ2-3; a weak D match, TRBD1 (6 bases). As DNA, the CDR3 is TGTGCCAGCAGTCTGACAGGCGGACACACAGATACGCAGTATTTT. It specifies CASSLTGGHTDTQYF. Looking up the rest from reference TRBV7-6 and TRBJ2-3 gives the full variable domain: GAGVSQSPRYKVTKRGQDVALRCDPISGHVSLYWYRQALGQGPEFLTYFNYEAQQDKSGLPNDRFSAERPEGSISTLTIQRTEQRDSAMYRCASSLTGGHTDTQYFGPGTRLTVL.